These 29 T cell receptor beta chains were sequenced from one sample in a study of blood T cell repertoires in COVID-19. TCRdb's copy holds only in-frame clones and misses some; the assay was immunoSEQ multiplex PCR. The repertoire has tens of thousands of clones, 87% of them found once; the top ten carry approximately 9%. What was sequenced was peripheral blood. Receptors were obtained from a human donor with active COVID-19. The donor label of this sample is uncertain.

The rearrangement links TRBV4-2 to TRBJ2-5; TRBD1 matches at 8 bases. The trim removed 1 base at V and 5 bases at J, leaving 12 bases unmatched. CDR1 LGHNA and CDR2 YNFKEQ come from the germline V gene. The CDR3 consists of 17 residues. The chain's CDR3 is CASSQGTADRAGETQYF. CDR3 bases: TGTGCCAGCAGCCAAGGGACCGCGGACAGGGCGGGGGAGACCCAGTACTTC.

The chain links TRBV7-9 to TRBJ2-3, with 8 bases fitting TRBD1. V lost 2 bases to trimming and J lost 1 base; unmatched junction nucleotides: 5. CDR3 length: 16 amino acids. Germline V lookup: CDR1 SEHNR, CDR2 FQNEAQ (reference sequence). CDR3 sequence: CASSLTGTGGTDTQYF. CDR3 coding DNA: TGTGCCAGCAGCTTAACCGGGACAGGAGGCACAGATACGCAGTATTTT.

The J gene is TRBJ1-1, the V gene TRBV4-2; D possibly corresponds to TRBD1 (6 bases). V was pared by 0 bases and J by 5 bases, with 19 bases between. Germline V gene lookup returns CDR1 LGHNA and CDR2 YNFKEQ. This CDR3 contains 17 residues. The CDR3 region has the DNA TGTGCCAGCAGCCAAGATGTGGGGGCAGGGCTGCGAACTGAAGCTTTCTTT. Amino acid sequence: CASSQDVGAGLRTEAFF.

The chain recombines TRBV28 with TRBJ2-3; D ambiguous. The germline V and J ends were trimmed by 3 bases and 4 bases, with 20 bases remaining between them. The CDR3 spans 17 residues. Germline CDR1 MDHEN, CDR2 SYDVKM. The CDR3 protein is CASSFLIAAETADTQYF. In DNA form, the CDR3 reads TGTGCCAGCAGTTTTTTGATAGCCGCAGAAACGGCAGATACGCAGTATTTT.

CDR3 sequence reads: CASNFLGGGNTEAFF. DNA for the CDR3: TGTGCCAGCAACTTTCTCGGGGGGGGGAACACTGAAGCTTTCTTT. The gene calls are TRBV5-4 and TRBJ1-1, with D maybe TRBD1 (5 bases). Per germline, CDR1 SGHNT and CDR2 YYREEE (reference sequence). The V end was cut by 6 bases, the J end by 1 base, with 16 bases between. This CDR3 has 15 amino acids.

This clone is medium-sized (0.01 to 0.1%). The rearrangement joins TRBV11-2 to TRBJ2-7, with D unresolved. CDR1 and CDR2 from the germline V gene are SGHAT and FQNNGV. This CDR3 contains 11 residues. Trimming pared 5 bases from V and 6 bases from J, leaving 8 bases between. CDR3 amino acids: CASSNGGEQYF. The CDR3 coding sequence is TGTGCCAGCAGCAATGGCGGCGAGCAGTACTTC.

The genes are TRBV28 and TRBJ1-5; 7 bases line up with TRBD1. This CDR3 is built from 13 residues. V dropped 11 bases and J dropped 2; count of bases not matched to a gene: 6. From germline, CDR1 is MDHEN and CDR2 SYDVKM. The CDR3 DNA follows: TGTGCCCTAGAAGGGGGCCGCAATCAGCCCCAGCATTTT. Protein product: CALEGGRNQPQHF.

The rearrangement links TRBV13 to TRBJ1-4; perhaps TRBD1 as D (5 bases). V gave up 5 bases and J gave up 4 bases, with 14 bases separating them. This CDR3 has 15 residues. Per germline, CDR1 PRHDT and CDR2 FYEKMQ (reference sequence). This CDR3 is CASSVSPGLNEKLFF. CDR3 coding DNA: TGTGCCAGCAGCGTATCTCCAGGGCTTAATGAAAAACTGTTTTTT.

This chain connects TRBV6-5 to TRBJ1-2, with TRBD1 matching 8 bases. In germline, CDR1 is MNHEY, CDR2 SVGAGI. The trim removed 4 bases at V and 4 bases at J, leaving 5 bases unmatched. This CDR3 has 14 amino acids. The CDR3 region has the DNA TGTGCCAGCAGTTCATCTGGACAGGGCTATGGCTACACCTTC. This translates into CASSSSGQGYGYTF.

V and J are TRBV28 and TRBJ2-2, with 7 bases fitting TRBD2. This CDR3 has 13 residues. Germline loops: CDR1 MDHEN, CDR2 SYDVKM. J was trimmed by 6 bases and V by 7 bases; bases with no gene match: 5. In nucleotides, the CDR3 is TGTGCCAGCACCTGGGGGGGGTCCGGGGAGCTGTTTTTT. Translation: CASTWGGSGELFF.

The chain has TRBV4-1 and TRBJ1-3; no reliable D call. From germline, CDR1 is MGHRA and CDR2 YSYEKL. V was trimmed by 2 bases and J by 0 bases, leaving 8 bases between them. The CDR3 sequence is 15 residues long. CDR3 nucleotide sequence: TGCGCCAGCAGCCAATATCCGGTCTCTGGAAACACCATATATTTT. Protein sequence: CASSQYPVSGNTIYF.

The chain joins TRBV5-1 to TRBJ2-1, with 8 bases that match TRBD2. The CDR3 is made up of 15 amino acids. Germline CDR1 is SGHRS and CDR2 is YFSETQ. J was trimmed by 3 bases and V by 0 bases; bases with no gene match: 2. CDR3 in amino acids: CASSLGLANYNEQFF. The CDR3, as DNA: TGCGCCAGCAGCTTGGGACTAGCGAACTACAATGAGCAGTTCTTC. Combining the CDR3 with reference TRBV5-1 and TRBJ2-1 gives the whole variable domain KAGVTQTPRYLIKTRGQQVTLSCSPISGHRSVSWYQQTPGQGLQFLFEYFSETQRNKGNFPGRFSGRQFSNSRSEMNVSTLELGDSALYLCASSLGLANYNEQFFGPGTRLTVL.

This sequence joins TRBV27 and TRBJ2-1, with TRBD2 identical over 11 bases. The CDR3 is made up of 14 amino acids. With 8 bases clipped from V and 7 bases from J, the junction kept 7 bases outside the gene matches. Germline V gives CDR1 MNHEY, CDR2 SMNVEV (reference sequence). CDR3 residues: CASGGLADGNEQFF. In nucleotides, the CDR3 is TGTGCCAGCGGGGGACTAGCGGATGGGAATGAGCAGTTCTTC.

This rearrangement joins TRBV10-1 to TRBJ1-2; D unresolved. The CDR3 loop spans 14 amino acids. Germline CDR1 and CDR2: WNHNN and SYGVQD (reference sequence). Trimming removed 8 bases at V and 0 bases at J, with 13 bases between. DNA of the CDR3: TGCGCCAGCGGTGGAGATTACCCTAACTATGGCTACACCTTC. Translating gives CASGGDYPNYGYTF.

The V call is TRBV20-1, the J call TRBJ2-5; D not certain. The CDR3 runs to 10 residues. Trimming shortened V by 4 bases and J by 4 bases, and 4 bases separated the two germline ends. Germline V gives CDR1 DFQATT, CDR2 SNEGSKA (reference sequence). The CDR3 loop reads CSAIVETQYF. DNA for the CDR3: TGCAGTGCTATCGTAGAGACCCAGTACTTC.

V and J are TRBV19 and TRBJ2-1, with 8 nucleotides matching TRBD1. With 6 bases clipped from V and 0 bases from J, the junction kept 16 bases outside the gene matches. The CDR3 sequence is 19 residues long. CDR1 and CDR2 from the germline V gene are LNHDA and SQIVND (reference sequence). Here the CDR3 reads CASSDTGGQLIYSYNEQFF. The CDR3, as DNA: TGTGCCAGTAGCGATACAGGGGGACAGTTAATTTACTCCTACAATGAGCAGTTCTTC.

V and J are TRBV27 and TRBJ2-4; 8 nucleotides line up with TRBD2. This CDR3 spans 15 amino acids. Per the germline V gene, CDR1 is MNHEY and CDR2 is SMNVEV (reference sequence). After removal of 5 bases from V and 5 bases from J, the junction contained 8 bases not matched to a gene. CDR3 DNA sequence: TGTGCCAGCAGTCCTGACTTGCGGGAGGAAAACATTCAGTACTTC. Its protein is CASSPDLREENIQYF.

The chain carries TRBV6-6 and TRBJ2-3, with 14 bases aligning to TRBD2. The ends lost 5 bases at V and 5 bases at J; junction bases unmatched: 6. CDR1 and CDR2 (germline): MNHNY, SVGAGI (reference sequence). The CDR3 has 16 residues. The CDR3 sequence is CASSPGLAGGIDTQYF. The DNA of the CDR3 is TGTGCCAGCAGTCCTGGACTAGCGGGAGGCATAGATACGCAGTATTTT.

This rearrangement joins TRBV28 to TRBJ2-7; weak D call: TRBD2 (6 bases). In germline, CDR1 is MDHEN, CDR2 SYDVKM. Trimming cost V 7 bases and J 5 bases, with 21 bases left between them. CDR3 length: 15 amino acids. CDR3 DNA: TGTGCCAGCACCAGTGGTTATGGGAGGTCCAACGAGCAGTACTTC. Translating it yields CASTSGYGRSNEQYF. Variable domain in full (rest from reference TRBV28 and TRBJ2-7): DVKVTQSSRYLVKRTGEKVFLECVQDMDHENMFWYRQDPGLGLRLIYFSYDVKMKEKGDIPEGYSVSREKKERFSLILESASTNQTSMYLCASTSGYGRSNEQYFGPGTRLTVT.

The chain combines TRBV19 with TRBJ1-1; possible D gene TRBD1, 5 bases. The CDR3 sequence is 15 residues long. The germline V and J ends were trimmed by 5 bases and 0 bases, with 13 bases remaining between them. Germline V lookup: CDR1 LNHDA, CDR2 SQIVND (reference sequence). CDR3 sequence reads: CASSSGDLMNTEAFF. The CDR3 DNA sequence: TGTGCCAGTAGTTCGGGGGACCTCATGAACACTGAAGCTTTCTTT.

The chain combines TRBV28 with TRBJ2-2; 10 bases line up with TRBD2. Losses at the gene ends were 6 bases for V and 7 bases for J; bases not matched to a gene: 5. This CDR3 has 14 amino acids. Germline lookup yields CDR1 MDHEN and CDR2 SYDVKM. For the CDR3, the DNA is TGTGCCAGCAGGGCTAGCGGGAGAGTCGGGGAGCTGTTTTTT. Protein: CASRASGRVGELFF. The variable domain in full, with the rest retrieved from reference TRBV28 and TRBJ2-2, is DVKVTQSSRYLVKRTGEKVFLECVQDMDHENMFWYRQDPGLGLRLIYFSYDVKMKEKGDIPEGYSVSREKKERFSLILESASTNQTSMYLCASRASGRVGELFFGEGSRLTVL.

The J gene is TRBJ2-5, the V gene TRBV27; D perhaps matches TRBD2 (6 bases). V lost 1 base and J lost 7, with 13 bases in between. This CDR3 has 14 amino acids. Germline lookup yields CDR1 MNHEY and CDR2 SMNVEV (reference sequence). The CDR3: CASSLFSGRGTQYF. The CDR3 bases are TGTGCCAGCAGTTTATTTTCCGGGCGGGGGACCCAGTACTTC.

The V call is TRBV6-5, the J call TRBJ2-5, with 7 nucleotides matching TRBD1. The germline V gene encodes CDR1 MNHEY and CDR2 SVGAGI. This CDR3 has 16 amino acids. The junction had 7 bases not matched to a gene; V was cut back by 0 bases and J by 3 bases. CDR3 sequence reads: CASSYSAGGIEETQYF. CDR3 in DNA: TGTGCCAGCAGTTACTCCGCAGGGGGAATAGAAGAGACCCAGTACTTC.

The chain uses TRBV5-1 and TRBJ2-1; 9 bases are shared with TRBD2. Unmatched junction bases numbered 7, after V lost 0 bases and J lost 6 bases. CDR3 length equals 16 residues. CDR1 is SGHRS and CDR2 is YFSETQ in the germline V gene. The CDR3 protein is CASSLGGLAGLNEQFF. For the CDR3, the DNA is TGCGCCAGCAGCTTGGGCGGTCTAGCGGGACTCAATGAGCAGTTCTTC.

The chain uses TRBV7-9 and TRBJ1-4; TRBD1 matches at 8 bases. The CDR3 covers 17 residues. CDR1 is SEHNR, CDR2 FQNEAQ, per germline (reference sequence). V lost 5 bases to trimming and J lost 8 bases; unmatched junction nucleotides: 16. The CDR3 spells CASSDRGGSPLEEKLFF. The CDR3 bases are TGTGCCAGCAGCGACAGGGGAGGGAGTCCCTTAGAGGAAAAACTGTTTTTT.

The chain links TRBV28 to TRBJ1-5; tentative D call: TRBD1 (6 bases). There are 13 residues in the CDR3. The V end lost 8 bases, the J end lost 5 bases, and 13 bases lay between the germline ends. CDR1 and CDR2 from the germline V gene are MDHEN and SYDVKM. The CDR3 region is CASGGAPHQPQHF. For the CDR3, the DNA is TGTGCCAGCGGGGGGGCGCCGCATCAGCCCCAGCATTTT.

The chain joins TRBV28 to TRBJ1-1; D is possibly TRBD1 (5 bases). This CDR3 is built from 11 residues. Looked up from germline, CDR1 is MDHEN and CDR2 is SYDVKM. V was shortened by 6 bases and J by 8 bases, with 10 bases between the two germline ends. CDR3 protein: CASRGRPEAFF. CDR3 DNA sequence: TGTGCCAGCAGGGGGCGGCCGGAAGCTTTCTTT.

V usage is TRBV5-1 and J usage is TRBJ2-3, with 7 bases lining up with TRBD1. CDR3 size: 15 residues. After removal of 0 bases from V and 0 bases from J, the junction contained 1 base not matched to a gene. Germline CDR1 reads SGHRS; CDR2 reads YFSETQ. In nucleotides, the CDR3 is TGCGCCAGCAGCTTGGCAGGGGGTAGCACAGATACGCAGTATTTT. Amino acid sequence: CASSLAGGSTDTQYF.

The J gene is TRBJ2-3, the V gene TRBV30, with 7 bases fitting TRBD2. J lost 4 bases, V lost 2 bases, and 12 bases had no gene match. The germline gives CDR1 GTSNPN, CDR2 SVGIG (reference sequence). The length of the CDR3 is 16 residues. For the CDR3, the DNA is TGTGCCTGGAGTATACGACTAGCAGTTAATGCAGATACGCAGTATTTT. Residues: CAWSIRLAVNADTQYF.